The 2 T cell receptor beta chains below were found in one sample sequenced in a study of T-cell memory formation after mild COVID-19. TCRdb analysed the 5' RACE reads with MiXCR anew, one entry per CDR3 protein. The table shows 40,000 or so distinct CDR3 sequences, with approximately 7% occurring only once. Sample: PBMCs or a T cell subset sorted from them (not recorded which). The receptors derive from an adult who had mild COVID-19 (a few samples of this study predate the infection). Cell type and time point are not known.

This clonotype has just a few counts. V is TRBV7-9 and J is TRBJ2-1, with 15 bases aligning to TRBD2. Trimming removed 5 bases from V and 7 bases from J; junction bases left unmatched: 9. Per germline, CDR1 SEHNR and CDR2 FQNEAQ (reference sequence). The CDR3 loop spans 17 amino acids. The CDR3 nucleotides read TGTGCCAGCAGCGGGTGGACTAGCGGGGGGGCATATAATGAGCAGTTCTTC. Translation gives CASSGWTSGGAYNEQFF.

This clonotype was counted ten times or more. At one end the junction does not follow the germline gene, possibly because of a read error. This sequence joins TRBV7-8 and TRBJ2-2; 9 bases align to TRBD2. Germline values: CDR1 SGHVS, CDR2 FQNEAQ. The CDR3 is 16 residues long. CDR3 coding DNA: TGTGCCAGCAGTTTAGGTAGCGGGGGGAACACCGGGGAGCTGTTTTTT. As protein: CASSLGSGGNTGELFF.